This T cell receptor (beta chain) derives from a study of blood T cells in healthy people across ages. Study-wide points: Unsorted PBMC input precluded a conclusive naive versus antigen-experienced comparison.

CDR1 DFQATT and CDR2 SNEGSKA come from the germline V gene (reference sequence). The CDR3 loop spans 16 amino acids. With 5 bases removed from V and 0 bases from J, the gap between germline ends came to 17 bases. Through a sample-barcoded 5' primer and a J-beta primer mix, a second PCR was run for roughly 6 to 12 cycles. From the 5' RACE reads, TCRdb called clonotypes with MiXCR, one entry per CDR3 protein. Here the sample spans approximately 680,000 distinct CDR3 sequences, about 30% being singletons. In this sample, this clonotype turned up many times. Its cognate antigen is unknown. The sequenced sample was blood. This receptor was identified in a woman older than 75 in good health. The chain joins TRBV20-1 to TRBJ2-1; D is possibly TRBD2 (5 bases). The CDR3 loop is CSAPDLAQSSYNEQFF. CDR3 DNA: TGCAGTGCTCCTGATCTAGCCCAGAGCTCCTACAATGAGCAGTTCTTC.